Below are 20 T cell receptor beta chains sequenced from a single sample in a study of blood T cell repertoires in COVID-19. Using immunoSEQ multiplex PCR, the repertoire was profiled, and TCRdb retains in-frame clones only, with some absent. The table includes tens of thousands of clones, roughly 84% detected once. Sequences were obtained from peripheral blood. These receptors were collected from a man aged 60-69 years with COVID-19, enrolled during active disease.

The chain links TRBV12-5 to TRBJ2-1; 12 bases agree with TRBD2. Germline CDR1 is LGHNT and CDR2 is FRNRAP. This CDR3 spans 17 amino acids. Losses at the gene ends were 5 bases for V and 8 bases for J; bases not matched to a gene: 13. CDR3 residues: CASGPTGTSGPSHEQFF. CDR3 sequence (DNA): TGTGCTAGTGGTCCAACCGGGACTAGCGGGCCCTCGCATGAGCAGTTCTTC.

The chain recombines TRBV10-2 with TRBJ2-5; TRBD2 agrees at 8 bases. V lost 5 bases and J lost 1; bases outside the gene matches: 9. The CDR3 totals 16 residues. CDR1 and CDR2 from the germline V gene are WSHSY and SAAADI. CDR3 in DNA: TGCGCCAGCAGTTCGCGGGGTAGCGGGATCCAAGAGACCCAGTACTTC. This sequence encodes CASSSRGSGIQETQYF.

This chain uses TRBV24-1 with TRBJ2-1, with D possibly being TRBD2 (10 bases). Trimming cost V 9 bases and J 7 bases, with 21 bases left between them. The CDR3 sequence is 15 residues long. Per germline, CDR1 KGHDR and CDR2 SFDVKD. The CDR3 nucleotides are TGTGCCACCGCCTTTAGCGGGGGGACAGGGAATGAGCAGTTCTTC. Protein product: CATAFSGGTGNEQFF.

The chain combines TRBV4-1 with TRBJ2-1, with 9 bases identical to TRBD2. Germline V gives CDR1 MGHRA, CDR2 YSYEKL. The CDR3 spans 19 residues. Trimming cost V 6 bases and J 3 bases; bases outside gene matches: 18. CDR3 bases: TGCGCCAGCAGAAACATTAAATTTCTAGCGGGGAGTTTCTACAATGAGCAGTTCTTC. Its translation: CASRNIKFLAGSFYNEQFF.

The chain uses TRBV5-1 and TRBJ2-3, with a tentative D call TRBD2 (5 bases). V lost 0 bases and J 6 bases, leaving 8 bases between the germline ends. The germline gives CDR1 SGHRS, CDR2 YFSETQ. This CDR3 has 13 residues. CDR3 in amino acids: CASSLDRDDTQYF. In DNA form, the CDR3 reads TGCGCCAGCAGCTTGGATCGGGATGATACGCAGTATTTT.

CDR3 protein: CASSDSADRDEKLFF. The CDR3 bases are TGTGCCAGCAGTGACTCCGCGGACAGGGACGAAAAACTGTTTTTT. The genes are TRBV6-4 and TRBJ1-4; TRBD1 matches at 8 bases. The CDR3 contains 15 residues. V was pared by 0 bases and J by 8 bases, with 5 bases of the junction left unmatched. Looked up from germline, CDR1 is MRHNA and CDR2 is SNTAGT.

This chain's CDR3 is CASSLGTSGRETQYF. CDR3 coding DNA: TGTGCCAGCTCACTCGGGACTAGCGGGAGAGAGACCCAGTACTTC. This chain links TRBV18 with TRBJ2-5; 14 positions agree with TRBD2. The germline V gene has CDR1 KGHSH and CDR2 LQKENI. The junction had 2 bases not matched to a gene; V was cut back by 4 bases and J by 4 bases. The CDR3 spans 15 residues.

This sequence joins TRBV19 and TRBJ2-2; D is uncertain. The germline V gene encodes CDR1 LNHDA and CDR2 SQIVND (reference sequence). This CDR3 contains 13 residues. V lost 7 bases and J 0 bases, leaving 6 bases between the germline ends. DNA of the CDR3: TGTGCCAGTACACAGTCGAACACCGGGGAGCTGTTTTTT. The encoded protein is CASTQSNTGELFF. Supplemented by reference TRBV19 and TRBJ2-2, the full variable domain reads DGGITQSPKYLFRKEGQNVTLSCEQNLNHDAMYWYRQDPGQGLRLIYYSQIVNDFQKGDIAEGYSVSREKKESFPLTVTSAQKNPTAFYLCASTQSNTGELFFGEGSRLTVL.

This clone was seen once. The rearrangement uses TRBV5-1 and TRBJ1-1, with 9 bases that match TRBD1. Germline loops: CDR1 SGHRS, CDR2 YFSETQ. After removal of 2 bases from V and 7 bases from J, the junction contained 6 bases not matched to a gene. This CDR3 contains 14 residues. CDR3 nucleotide sequence: TGCGCCAGCAGCTTTACGGACAGGGGCGTTGAAGCTTTCTTT. It specifies CASSFTDRGVEAFF.

V gene TRBV10-3 combines with J gene TRBJ2-1; 9 bases are shared with TRBD1. The CDR3 length is 16 residues. Germline V gene sequence: CDR1 ENHRY, CDR2 SYGVKD. J was trimmed by 6 bases and V by 0 bases; bases with no gene match: 6. Written as DNA, the CDR3 is TGTGCCATCAGTGAGTCGAAGGGACAGGGTTTCAATGAGCAGTTCTTC. This gives the protein CAISESKGQGFNEQFF.

The V and J genes are TRBV25-1 and TRBJ2-3, with D possibly being TRBD1 (6 bases). CDR1 and CDR2 (germline): MGHDK, SYGVNS. The CDR3 consists of 15 residues. V was cut by 6 bases and J by 2 bases, with 15 bases left in between. The CDR3 bases are TGTGCCAGCAGCGAGGGGGACACCGACACAGATACGCAGTATTTT. Its translation is CASSEGDTDTDTQYF.

The chain employs TRBV29-1 and TRBJ1-4; tentatively, D is TRBD1 (6 bases). Deletions cut 6 bases from V and 7 bases from J, with 15 bases between. This CDR3 comprises 13 residues. Germline lookup yields CDR1 SQVTM and CDR2 ANQGSEA. This CDR3 is CSVISAGVEKLFF. As DNA, the CDR3 is TGCAGCGTGATCAGTGCAGGGGTTGAAAAACTGTTTTTT.

J is TRBJ1-2 and V is TRBV5-4, with 7 bases lining up with TRBD1. V lost 3 bases, J lost 4 bases, and 9 bases stayed unmatched. Germline V lookup: CDR1 SGHNT, CDR2 YYREEE (reference sequence). The CDR3 is 15 amino acids. The CDR3 is CASSYPGGGGYGYTF. DNA of the CDR3: TGTGCCAGCAGCTACCCTGGAGGGGGCGGCTATGGCTACACCTTC.

The DNA of the CDR3 is TGCGCCAGCAGCTTCTCCGGGACAGAAGCTCAAAAACTGTTTTTT. Encoded protein: CASSFSGTEAQKLFF. The V call is TRBV5-1, the J call TRBJ1-4; TRBD1 matches at 7 bases. With V trimmed by 2 bases and J by 9 bases, 10 bases remained unmatched. Germline V CDR1 and CDR2: SGHRS, YFSETQ. The CDR3 spans 15 residues.

This chain connects TRBV4-2 to TRBJ1-6; D is possibly TRBD1 (5 bases). Germline CDR1 LGHNA, CDR2 YNFKEQ. The CDR3 consists of 16 residues. V was clipped by 0 bases and J by 7 bases, with 13 bases between them. This CDR3 reads CASSQDLVQGNSPLHF. CDR3 DNA: TGTGCCAGCAGCCAAGATCTGGTGCAGGGAAATTCACCCCTCCACTTT.

The V call is TRBV25-1, the J call TRBJ1-4; D remains ambiguous. Trimming left V 6 bases short and J 16 bases short, with 18 bases between. CDR1 is MGHDK and CDR2 is SYGVNS in the germline V gene. This CDR3 has 12 residues. CDR3 DNA: TGTGCCAGCAGCCGGACTTCATGGGAGTGGTTTTTT. Protein: CASSRTSWEWFF.

This clone was seen only a few times. This chain joins TRBV29-1 and TRBJ2-3; possibly TRBD1 for D (6 bases). Trimming took 1 base from V and 4 from J, leaving 6 bases between them. Germline lookup yields CDR1 SQVTM and CDR2 ANQGSEA. CDR3 size: 12 residues. The CDR3 is CSVEAGADTQYF. CDR3 nucleotides: TGCAGCGTTGAAGCAGGGGCAGATACGCAGTATTTT.

This rearrangement joins TRBV29-1 to TRBJ1-1, with 7 bases aligning to TRBD1. The CDR3 runs to 11 residues. J was trimmed by 5 bases and V by 7 bases; bases with no gene match: 4. Germline V gene lookup returns CDR1 SQVTM and CDR2 ANQGSEA. CDR3 in DNA: TGCAGCGCCCTCAGGGGGACTGAAGCTTTCTTT. This encodes CSALRGTEAFF.

The V gene is TRBV18, the J gene TRBJ1-2; D remains ambiguous. The CDR3 sequence is 16 residues long. Germline V lookup: CDR1 KGHSH, CDR2 LQKENI. The ends were cut back, 3 bases at V and 4 bases at J, with 18 bases in the middle. CDR3 bases: TGTGCCAGCTCACCGCGGACTGTCCAGGATCTCTATGGCTACACCTTC. Translated: CASSPRTVQDLYGYTF.

V and J are TRBV9 and TRBJ1-4; 8 nucleotides line up with TRBD1. Germline V CDR1 and CDR2: SGDLS, YYNGEE. J was trimmed by 8 bases and V by 3 bases; bases with no gene match: 3. The CDR3 loop spans 13 amino acids. CDR3 sequence reads: CASSADRGEKLFF. The CDR3, as DNA: TGTGCCAGCAGCGCCGACAGGGGAGAAAAACTGTTTTTT.